This T cell receptor beta chain appears in the sequencing data of a study of blood T cell repertoires in COVID-19. Study at large: Nucleic acid was either cDNA or gDNA, and it came from T cells, B-cell-depleted T cells, or PBMCs.

Individuals drawn from 20 to 30 US areas were roughly 18 to 89 years old. Symptom resolution, clearance, or two negative PCRs marked donors in Cohort 3 as recovered. CDR1 and CDR2 from the germline V gene are ENHRY and SYGVKD. The CDR3 covers 16 residues. The J segment lost 6 bases and the V segment lost 6 bases, leaving 8 bases of the junction unmatched. The table came from immunoSEQ multiplex PCR; TCRdb's copy has only in-frame clones and leaves some out. The repertoire holds about 130,000 clones, with roughly 83% as singletons. The chain has TRBV10-3 and TRBJ1-4, with 12 nucleotides matching TRBD1. The TCR originated in a man aged 50 or older who had recovered from COVID-19. Sequenced sample: PBMCs or T cells enriched from blood (not recorded which). The CDR3 nucleotides read TGTGCCATCAGCCCCGGGACAGGGGGCACCCATGAAAAACTGTTTTTT. Amino acids: CAISPGTGGTHEKLFF.